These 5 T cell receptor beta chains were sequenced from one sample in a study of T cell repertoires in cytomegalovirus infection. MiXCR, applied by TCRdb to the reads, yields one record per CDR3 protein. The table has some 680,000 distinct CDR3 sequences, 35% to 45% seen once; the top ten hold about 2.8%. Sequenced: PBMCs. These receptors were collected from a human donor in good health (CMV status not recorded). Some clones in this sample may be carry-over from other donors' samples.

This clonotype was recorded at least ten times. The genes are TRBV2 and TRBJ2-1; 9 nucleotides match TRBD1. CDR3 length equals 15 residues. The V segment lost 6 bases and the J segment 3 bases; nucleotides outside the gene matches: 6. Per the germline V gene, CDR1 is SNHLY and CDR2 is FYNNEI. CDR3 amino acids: CASSAGTGYYNEQFF. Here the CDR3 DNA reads TGTGCCAGCAGCGCCGGGACAGGGTACTACAATGAGCAGTTCTTC.

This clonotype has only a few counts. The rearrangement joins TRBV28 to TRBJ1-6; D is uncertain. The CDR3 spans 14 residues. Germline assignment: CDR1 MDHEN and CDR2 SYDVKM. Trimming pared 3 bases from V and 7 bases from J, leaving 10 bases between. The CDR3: CASSFGSYNSPLHF. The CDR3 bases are TGTGCCAGCAGTTTCGGGTCGTACAATTCACCCCTCCACTTT.

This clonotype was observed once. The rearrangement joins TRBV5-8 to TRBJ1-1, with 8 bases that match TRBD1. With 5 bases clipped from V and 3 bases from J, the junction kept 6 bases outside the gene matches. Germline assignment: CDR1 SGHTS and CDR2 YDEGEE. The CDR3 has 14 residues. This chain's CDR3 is CASRTDRGYTEAFF. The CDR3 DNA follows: TGTGCCAGCAGAACTGACAGGGGATACACTGAAGCTTTCTTT. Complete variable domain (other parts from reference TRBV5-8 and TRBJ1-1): EAGVTQSPTHLIKTRGQQATLRCSPISGHTSVYWYQQALGLGLQFLLWYDEGEERNRGNFPPRFSGRQFPNYSSELNVNALELEDSALYLCASRTDRGYTEAFFGQGTRLTVV.

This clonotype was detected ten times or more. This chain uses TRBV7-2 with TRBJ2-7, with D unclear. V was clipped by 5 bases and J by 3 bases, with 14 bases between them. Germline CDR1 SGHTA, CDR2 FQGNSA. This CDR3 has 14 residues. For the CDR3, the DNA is TGTGCCAGCAGCCCATCCCGCACTAACTACGAGCAGTACTTC. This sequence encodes CASSPSRTNYEQYF. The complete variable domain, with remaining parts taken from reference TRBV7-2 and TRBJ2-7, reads GAGVSQSPSNKVTEKGKDVELRCDPISGHTALYWYRQSLGQGLEFLIYFQGNSAPDKSGLPSDRFSAERTGGSVSTLTIQRTQQEDSAVYLCASSPSRTNYEQYFGPGTRLTVT.

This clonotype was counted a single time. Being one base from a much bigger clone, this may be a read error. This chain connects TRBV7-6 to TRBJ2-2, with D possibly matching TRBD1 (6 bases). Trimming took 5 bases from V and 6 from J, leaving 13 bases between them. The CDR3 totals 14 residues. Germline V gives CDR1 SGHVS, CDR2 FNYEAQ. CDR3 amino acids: CASSPGQIAGELFF. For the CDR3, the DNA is TGTGCCAGCAGCCCGGGACAAATCGCCGGGGAGCTGTTTTTT.